This T cell receptor (beta chain) was recovered during a study of T cells in Graves' hyperthyroidism and ophthalmopathy. CDR3 length: 15 amino acids. In germline, CDR1 is SNHLY, CDR2 FYNNEI. V gave up 6 bases and J gave up 2 bases, with 13 bases separating them. TCR beta CDR3 region amplification was performed from RNA transcripts. Initially, a first-round RT-PCR of the TCR CDR3 employed the HTBI primer set. TCRdb reprocessed the multiplex PCR reads with MiXCR, giving one entry per CDR3 protein. The repertoire holds 450,000 to 700,000 distinct CDR3 sequences, with around 42% as singletons. This clonotype was recorded many times. The antigen is not known. Study outcomes and limitations: Most thyroid clonotypes with frequency above 0.001 were detected in blood.

This sequence originates from a woman younger than 30 with Graves' hyperthyroidism. The source material was peripheral blood or thyroid tissue (not recorded which). The rearrangement links TRBV2 to TRBJ2-2; D might be TRBD2 (7 bases). The chain's CDR3 is CASRLGGANTGELFF. DNA of the CDR3: TGTGCCAGCAGGCTGGGGGGGGCTAACACCGGGGAGCTGTTTTTT.